These 23 T cell receptor beta chains were sequenced from one sample in a study of T cell responses to AZD1222 COVID-19 vaccine (dated by TCRdb to the early 2020s). The label giving this sample's time point can be read as: baseline before first vaccination. Libraries were made using the immunoSEQ multiplex PCR assay. This immuneACCESS table, as held by TCRdb, lists in-frame sequences with V and J called but not all clones. Of the missing ones, under half trace to an unresolved V gene in checked studies; the others have no known cause. The sample table lists approximately 92,000 clones, roughly 93% of them with a count of one. The ten top clones hold about a fifth of the sample. Sequencing used peripheral blood, obtained on day 0 of AZD1222 vaccination. These receptors were collected from an adult in good health.

V is TRBV6-5 and J is TRBJ1-4; the match to TRBD1 covers 7 bases. The CDR3 runs to 12 residues. V was pared by 10 bases and J by 8 bases, with 7 bases of the junction left unmatched. Germline V gene data show CDR1 as MNHEY and CDR2 as SVGAGI. In DNA form, the CDR3 reads TGTGCCACCCAGGGACAGAACGAAAAACTGTTTTTT. Protein sequence: CATQGQNEKLFF.

The V gene is TRBV5-1, the J gene TRBJ2-1, with TRBD1 matching over 7 bases. The CDR3 runs 15 residues. J lost 6 bases, V lost 1 base, and 7 bases had no gene match. CDR1 and CDR2 from the germline V gene are SGHRS and YFSETQ. This chain's CDR3 is CASSLRQGDGNEQFF. The DNA for the CDR3 is TGCGCCAGCAGCTTGCGGCAGGGGGATGGCAATGAGCAGTTCTTC.

The chain links TRBV28 to TRBJ1-5; D unresolved. Germline lookup yields CDR1 MDHEN and CDR2 SYDVKM. Trimming left V 5 bases short and J 0 bases short, with 14 bases between. This CDR3 contains 16 residues. The DNA of the CDR3 is TGTGCCAGCAGTGCCACGGTAGGGTATAGCAATCAGCCCCAGCATTTT. Translating it yields CASSATVGYSNQPQHF.

J is TRBJ2-7 and V is TRBV6-5; 10 positions match TRBD2. Germline CDR1 MNHEY, CDR2 SVGAGI. The CDR3 is made up of 15 amino acids. Germline trimming cut 5 bases from V and 0 bases from J; bases unmatched to any gene: 4. This CDR3 is CASSPRTSGSYEQYF. The CDR3 bases are TGTGCCAGCAGTCCCCGGACTAGCGGCTCCTACGAGCAGTACTTC.

The chain links TRBV27 to TRBJ1-1; no clear D. The CDR3 is 16 amino acids. CDR1 MNHEY and CDR2 SMNVEV come from the germline V gene (reference sequence). Trimming left V 3 bases short and J 5 bases short, with 19 bases between. The CDR3 loop is CASSFRPRSLGTEAFF. The DNA for the CDR3 is TGTGCCAGCAGTTTCCGCCCCAGGTCCCTGGGAACTGAAGCTTTCTTT.

CDR3 residues: CASSFGTPTYNEQFF. The DNA of the CDR3 is TGTGCCAGCAGTTTTGGGACTCCCACCTACAATGAGCAGTTCTTC. V usage is TRBV7-3 and J usage is TRBJ2-1, with D perhaps TRBD2 (6 bases). V lost 6 bases, J lost 2 bases, and 14 bases lay in between. CDR1 and CDR2 (germline): SGHTA, FQGTGA. The CDR3 extends over 15 amino acids.

The chain carries TRBV3-1 (or the pseudogene TRBV3-2) and TRBJ2-1; TRBD2 agrees at 10 bases. Germline CDR1 reads LGHDT; CDR2 reads YNNKEL (reference sequence). The CDR3 sequence is 17 residues long. V shed 7 bases, J shed 9 bases, and the junction held 18 bases outside the gene matches. CDR3 bases: TGTGCCAGCACACTCTCCAGAGCGGGGGGGGCCCTCGGTGAGCAGTTCTTC. Protein: CASTLSRAGGALGEQFF.

J is TRBJ2-1 and V is TRBV7-8; a weak D match, TRBD2 (6 bases). The CDR3 contains 16 residues. The V end lost 5 bases, the J end lost 0 bases, and 14 bases lay between the germline ends. From germline, CDR1 is SGHVS and CDR2 FQNEAQ. This CDR3 is CASSHLLGGSYNEQFF. The CDR3 nucleotides are TGTGCCAGCAGCCACCTCTTGGGAGGCTCCTACAATGAGCAGTTCTTC.

V and J are TRBV5-6 and TRBJ2-1, with TRBD1 as a possible D gene (6 bases). Germline lookup yields CDR1 SGHDT and CDR2 YYEEEE. Trimming shortened V by 0 bases and J by 2 bases, and 9 bases separated the two germline ends. The CDR3 totals 15 residues. The CDR3 is CASSLGGTPYNEQFF. In DNA form, the CDR3 reads TGTGCCAGCAGCTTGGGGGGGACACCCTACAATGAGCAGTTCTTC.

The V gene is TRBV2, the J gene TRBJ1-2, with TRBD1 as a possible D gene (5 bases). The germline V gene encodes CDR1 SNHLY and CDR2 FYNNEI. The CDR3 totals 14 residues. Trimming removed 5 bases from V and 8 bases from J, with 18 bases in between. The CDR3 reads CASSSLIGGGGYTF. The CDR3 bases are TGTGCCAGCAGTAGCCTCATCGGCGGGGGAGGCTACACCTTC.

The chain is built from TRBV12-3 or TRBV12-4 and TRBJ2-2; D is ambiguous. The ends were cut back, 5 bases at V and 6 bases at J, with 10 bases in the middle. This CDR3 region has 13 residues. The CDR3 loop is CASSEWSPGELFF. CDR3 DNA: TGTGCCAGCAGTGAGTGGTCCCCCGGGGAGCTGTTTTTT.

This chain joins TRBV2 and TRBJ2-7; no clear D. This CDR3 comprises 17 residues. Germline CDR1 is SNHLY and CDR2 is FYNNEI. V was shortened by 8 bases and J by 3 bases, with 26 bases between the two germline ends. The CDR3 DNA reads as TGTGCCAGCCAGAAGAGGAGCCCATCGCCCCCCTACTACGAGCAGTACTTC. Its translation: CASQKRSPSPPYYEQYF.

V is TRBV7-6 and J is TRBJ2-2, with D maybe TRBD1 (6 bases). CDR1 is SGHVS and CDR2 is FNYEAQ in the germline V gene. This CDR3 is 16 amino acids long. V lost 5 bases and J lost 4, with 17 bases in between. Written as DNA, the CDR3 is TGTGCCAGCAGCGGTGGCCAGGGGTGGGTCACCGGGGAGCTGTTTTTT. As protein: CASSGGQGWVTGELFF.

This clone was recorded only once. This chain connects TRBV19 to TRBJ1-5, with D possibly matching TRBD1 (5 bases). Trimming removed 1 base at V and 7 bases at J, with 5 bases between. The CDR3 runs to 12 residues. The germline V gene has CDR1 LNHDA and CDR2 SQIVND (reference sequence). The CDR3 nucleotides read TGTGCCAGTAGTATAGGGGACCAGCCCCAGCATTTT. It encodes CASSIGDQPQHF.

This clone showed up just once. The chain carries TRBV19 and TRBJ2-1; 9 bases agree with TRBD2. Germline V CDR1 and CDR2: LNHDA, SQIVND (reference sequence). The junction had 5 bases not matched to a gene; V was cut back by 7 bases and J by 4 bases. The CDR3 covers 14 residues. This chain's CDR3 is CASMRGGRYNEQFF. The CDR3 DNA reads as TGTGCCAGTATGCGGGGGGGAAGATACAATGAGCAGTTCTTC.

The gene calls are TRBV6-1 and TRBJ2-1; TRBD1 matches at 10 bases. V shed 3 bases, J shed 3 bases, and the junction held 11 bases outside the gene matches. The CDR3 covers 18 residues. Germline CDR1 and CDR2: MNHNS and SASEGT. The CDR3 loop reads CASSEGQGKFLGYNEQFF. In DNA form, the CDR3 reads TGTGCCAGCAGTGAGGGACAGGGGAAATTTTTAGGCTACAATGAGCAGTTCTTC.

V is TRBV3-1 (or the pseudogene TRBV3-2) and J is TRBJ1-4; perhaps TRBD1 as D (6 bases). Germline V gene data show CDR1 as LGHDT and CDR2 as YNNKEL (reference sequence). Between the trimmed V and J ends, which lost 4 bases and 2 bases, there was a span of 14 bases. CDR3 length: 16 residues. The CDR3 sequence is CASSPRQGRTNEKLFF. The CDR3 DNA sequence: TGTGCCAGCAGCCCCCGCCAGGGGCGGACTAATGAAAAACTGTTTTTT.

This chain joins TRBV28 and TRBJ2-2; D gene uncertain. CDR1 is MDHEN, CDR2 SYDVKM, per germline. There are 11 residues in the CDR3. V lost 5 bases and J 5 bases, leaving 3 bases between the germline ends. The CDR3 protein is CASSQTGELFF. For the CDR3, the DNA is TGTGCCAGCAGTCAAACCGGGGAGCTGTTTTTT.

This clone was seen more than once but under ten times. This chain joins TRBV28 and TRBJ2-2; D uncertain. The CDR3 spans 14 residues. In germline, CDR1 is MDHEN, CDR2 SYDVKM. V lost 4 bases and J lost 3, with 9 bases in between. CDR3 nucleotide sequence: TGTGCCAGCAGTTCCCCTCAGGACACCGGGGAGCTGTTTTTT. Residues: CASSSPQDTGELFF. The full variable domain, rest sourced from reference TRBV28 and TRBJ2-2, is DVKVTQSSRYLVKRTGEKVFLECVQDMDHENMFWYRQDPGLGLRLIYFSYDVKMKEKGDIPEGYSVSREKKERFSLILESASTNQTSMYLCASSSPQDTGELFFGEGSRLTVL.

This chain uses TRBV25-1 with TRBJ2-1; perhaps TRBD1 as D (5 bases). Germline V gives CDR1 MGHDK, CDR2 SYGVNS. The CDR3 is made up of 14 amino acids. Trimming pared 3 bases from V and 7 bases from J, leaving 13 bases between. The CDR3 here is CASSESQGINEQFF. CDR3 sequence (DNA): TGTGCCAGCAGTGAGAGTCAGGGCATAAATGAGCAGTTCTTC.

The V gene is TRBV11-3, the J gene TRBJ1-4; 8 bases align to TRBD1. This CDR3 is built from 15 residues. The V and J ends lost 5 bases and 6 bases, in that order; junction bases with no gene match: 8. The germline V gene encodes CDR1 SGHNT and CDR2 YENEEA. CDR3 in DNA: TGTGCCAGCAGCCCCGGGACAGGAGGGGATGAAAAACTGTTTTTT. As protein: CASSPGTGGDEKLFF.

The chain has TRBV19 and TRBJ1-2, with D unresolved. The germline CDR1 and CDR2 sequences are LNHDA and SQIVND (reference sequence). This CDR3 is 11 amino acids long. The V and J ends lost 3 bases and 5 bases respectively, with 4 bases between them. CDR3 in amino acids: CASSIPYGYTF. CDR3 sequence (DNA): TGTGCCAGTAGTATCCCATATGGCTACACCTTC.

This clone showed up just once. V is TRBV18 and J is TRBJ1-1, with D perhaps matching TRBD1 (5 bases). This CDR3 contains 15 residues. Trimming removed 4 bases from V and 1 base from J, with 13 bases in between. In germline, CDR1 is KGHSH, CDR2 LQKENI. DNA for the CDR3: TGTGCCAGCTCACAGTCTCAGGGCACGAACACTGAAGCTTTCTTT. It codes for CASSQSQGTNTEAFF.